This TCR beta chain was identified during a study of a mutant IDH1 vaccine in newly diagnosed glioma. The wider study: Vaccines began 4-6 weeks after radiotherapy alone, or with temozolomide cycles. Mean patient age was about 44 years; about 60% were male and approximately 40% female.

The CDR3 runs 15 residues. Per the germline V gene, CDR1 is SGHTA and CDR2 is FQGNSA. V trimming: 4 bases; J trimming: 1 base; junction bases outside the gene matches: 4. Time point of the sample: week 47, end of study. Doses consisted of 300 ug of mutant IDH1 20-mer peptide each, paired with topical imiquimod. Here immunoSEQ multiplex PCR was the method, and the copy in TCRdb shows in-frame clones only, minus some. The table includes tens of thousands of clones, 82% detected once. General observations from the study: No link was apparently found between pseudoprogression and changes in top peripheral T cell clonotypes. Vaccination induced immune responses in roughly 93% of patients.

A few counts support this clone. Its specificity is not known. The sequence was collected from a man aged 35-49 years with glioma. Some clones in this sample may be carry-over from other donors' samples. Sequencing was performed on PBMCs, taken from a glioma patient whose treatment included an IDH1 peptide vaccine. The chain is built from TRBV7-2 and TRBJ1-2, with 9 bases aligning to TRBD1. This CDR3 reads CASSSGTGNNYGYTF. DNA of the CDR3: TGTGCCAGCAGCTCAGGGACAGGGAATAACTATGGCTACACCTTC.